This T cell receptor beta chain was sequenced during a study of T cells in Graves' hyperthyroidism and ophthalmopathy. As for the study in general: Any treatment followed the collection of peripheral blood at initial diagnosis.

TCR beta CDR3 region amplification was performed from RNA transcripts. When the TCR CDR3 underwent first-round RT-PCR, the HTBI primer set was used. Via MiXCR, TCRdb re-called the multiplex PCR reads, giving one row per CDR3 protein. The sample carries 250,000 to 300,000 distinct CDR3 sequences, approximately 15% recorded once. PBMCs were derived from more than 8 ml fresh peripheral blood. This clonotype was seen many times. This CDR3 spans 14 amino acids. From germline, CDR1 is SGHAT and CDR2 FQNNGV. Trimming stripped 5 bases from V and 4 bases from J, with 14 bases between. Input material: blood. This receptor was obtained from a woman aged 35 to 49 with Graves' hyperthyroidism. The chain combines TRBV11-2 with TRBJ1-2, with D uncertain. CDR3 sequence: CASSTRGRSYGYTF. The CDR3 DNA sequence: TGTGCCAGCAGCACCCGTGGGCGGAGCTATGGCTACACCTTC.